This record covers a single T cell receptor (beta chain). Germline V gene data show CDR1 as SGHRS and CDR2 as YFSETQ. This CDR3 spans 14 amino acids. Germline trimming cut 3 bases from V and 4 bases from J; bases unmatched to any gene: 7. Here immunoSEQ multiplex PCR was the method, and the copy in TCRdb shows in-frame clones only, minus some. The sample holds about 260,000 clones, 84% seen once. These data come from a study of blood T cell repertoires in COVID-19. The sequence came from a human donor in a cohort sampled during active COVID-19. V gene TRBV5-1 combines with J gene TRBJ2-7, with TRBD1 matching over 7 bases. Specimen: peripheral blood. This chain's CDR3 is CASSSGGFGYEQYF. CDR3 bases: TGCGCCAGCAGCTCAGGGGGTTTCGGATACGAGCAGTACTTC.